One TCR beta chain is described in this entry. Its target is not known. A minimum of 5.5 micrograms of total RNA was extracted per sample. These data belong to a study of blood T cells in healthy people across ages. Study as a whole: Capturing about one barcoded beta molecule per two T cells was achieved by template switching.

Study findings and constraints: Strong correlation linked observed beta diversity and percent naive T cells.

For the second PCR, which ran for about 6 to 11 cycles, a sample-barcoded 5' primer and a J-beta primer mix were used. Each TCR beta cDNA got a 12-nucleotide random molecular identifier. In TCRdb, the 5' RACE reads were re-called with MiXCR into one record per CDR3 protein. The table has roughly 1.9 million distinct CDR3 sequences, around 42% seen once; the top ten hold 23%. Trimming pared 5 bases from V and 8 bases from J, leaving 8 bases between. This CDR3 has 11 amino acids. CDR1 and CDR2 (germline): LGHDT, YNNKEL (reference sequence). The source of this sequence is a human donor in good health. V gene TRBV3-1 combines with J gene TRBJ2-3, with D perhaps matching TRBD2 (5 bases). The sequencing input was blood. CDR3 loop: CASSVSGTQYF. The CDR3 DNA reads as TGTGCCAGCAGCGTCAGCGGTACGCAGTATTTT.